The 19 T cell receptor beta chains below come from one sample, sequenced in a study of shared clonotypes between healthy human individuals. Some clones are missing from TCRdb's copy, which holds only in-frame ones; the method was immunoSEQ multiplex PCR. Of roughly 2.4 million clones detected, around 95% appear once; the ten largest clones hold around 0.13%. The sample taken for sequencing was naive CD4+ T cells sorted from blood. Subset reported: CD45RA+ positively selected. The source is a young man in good health.

J is TRBJ2-3 and V is TRBV6-5; D tentatively reads TRBD1 or TRBD2 (5 bases each). CDR1 and CDR2 from the germline V gene are MNHEY and SVGAGI. V dropped 8 bases and J dropped 6 bases, with 15 bases sitting between them. This CDR3 has 13 residues. The CDR3 DNA reads as TGTGCCAGCGGCAGGGAGTTCAGGGATACGCAGTATTTT. Its protein product is CASGREFRDTQYF.

The rearrangement uses TRBV29-1 and TRBJ2-2, with D perhaps TRBD1 (6 bases). The CDR3 has 14 residues. Germline CDR1 and CDR2: SQVTM and ANQGSEA. V lost 6 bases to trimming and J lost 4 bases, with 15 bases between them. The CDR3 protein is CSVWDTQSTGELFF. In nucleotides, the CDR3 is TGCAGCGTCTGGGACACTCAGAGCACCGGGGAGCTGTTTTTT.

The J gene is TRBJ2-7, the V gene TRBV7-6; 10 bases fit TRBD1. CDR3 length: 16 residues. V was pared by 0 bases and J by 3 bases, with 5 bases of the junction left unmatched. CDR1 and CDR2 (germline): SGHVS, FNYEAQ. The DNA for the CDR3 is TGTGCCAGCAGCTTAGCGTCGGGACAGGGGATCTACGAGCAGTACTTC. Its translation is CASSLASGQGIYEQYF. Together with reference TRBV7-6 and TRBJ2-7, the CDR3 gives the full variable domain: GAGVSQSPRYKVTKRGQDVALRCDPISGHVSLYWYRQALGQGPEFLTYFNYEAQQDKSGLPNDRFSAERPEGSISTLTIQRTEQRDSAMYRCASSLASGQGIYEQYFGPGTRLTVT.

This clone has only one observation. The chain couples TRBV10-3 to TRBJ1-1, with D possibly TRBD1 on 6 matching bases. Germline lookup yields CDR1 ENHRY and CDR2 SYGVKD. Deletions cut 6 bases from V and 6 bases from J, with 14 bases between. This CDR3 is built from 13 residues. The chain's CDR3 is CAIRGGEGSEAFF. CDR3 in DNA: TGTGCCATCAGAGGGGGGGAAGGCTCTGAAGCTTTCTTT.

This chain links TRBV28 with TRBJ1-2; a weak D match, TRBD1 (6 bases). The germline CDR1 and CDR2 sequences are MDHEN and SYDVKM. This CDR3 contains 15 residues. Trimming pared 4 bases from V and 8 bases from J, leaving 20 bases between. In DNA, the CDR3 is TGTGCCAGCAGTTCCGGCCGTCCGGGACATCAGGGCTACACCTTC. This encodes CASSSGRPGHQGYTF.

V is TRBV10-1 and J is TRBJ1-1; tentatively, D is TRBD1 (5 bases). Germline V CDR1 and CDR2: WNHNN, SYGVQD (reference sequence). This CDR3 has 15 residues. Trimming left V 6 bases short and J 0 bases short, with 14 bases between. The CDR3 sequence: CASSLTADMNTEAFF. The CDR3 region has the DNA TGCGCCAGCAGCCTGACAGCGGACATGAACACTGAAGCTTTCTTT.

The V call is TRBV6-6, the J call TRBJ2-3; maybe TRBD1 (6 bases). This CDR3 is built from 14 residues. Looked up from germline, CDR1 is MNHNY and CDR2 is SVGAGI (reference sequence). With 5 bases removed from V and 14 bases from J, the gap between germline ends came to 23 bases. In nucleotides, the CDR3 is TGTGCCAGCAGTAGTGGACAGAGACCCTCGAGTGGGTATTTT. It specifies CASSSGQRPSSGYF.

This rearrangement joins TRBV28 to TRBJ1-2, with D unresolved. The V end was cut by 7 bases, the J end by 3 bases, with 15 bases between. This CDR3 region has 14 residues. CDR1 is MDHEN, CDR2 SYDVKM, per germline. CDR3 nucleotide sequence: TGTGCCAGCACCGCTCCGGGCAGCTACTATGGCTACACCTTC. It translates to CASTAPGSYYGYTF.

The chain uses TRBV2 and TRBJ2-7, with TRBD1 as a possible D gene (5 bases). The CDR3 loop spans 17 amino acids. CDR1 is SNHLY and CDR2 is FYNNEI in the germline V gene. The V end was cut by 9 bases, the J end by 1 base, with 25 bases between. CDR3 DNA sequence: TGTGCCAGAAGTAGCACCCCAGGGCCCGGGCGATCCTACGAGCAGTACTTC. This translates into CARSSTPGPGRSYEQYF.

The gene calls are TRBV7-6 and TRBJ2-5; TRBD1 agrees at 9 bases. The CDR3 contains 13 residues. Germline assignment: CDR1 SGHVS and CDR2 FNYEAQ. After removal of 5 bases from V and 3 bases from J, the junction contained 1 base not matched to a gene. The CDR3 DNA is TGTGCCAGCAGCGGGACAGGGAAAGAGACCCAGTACTTC. Protein: CASSGTGKETQYF.

This clone was recorded only once. Written as DNA, the CDR3 is TGTGCCAGCAGCTTCGCGGGAGACTGGACTGTGGAGTACTTC. It codes for CASSFAGDWTVEYF. This chain connects TRBV5-6 to TRBJ2-7; the match to TRBD2 covers 7 bases. V lost 2 bases, J lost 11 bases, and 13 bases stayed unmatched. This CDR3 has 14 residues. The V gene's germline CDR1 is SGHDT and CDR2 YYEEEE.

Regarding this clone: This CDR3 is also generated by other DNA sequences in the sample. The V call is TRBV6-5, the J call TRBJ1-3; TRBD1 matches 7 bases. Losses at the gene ends were 5 bases for V and 0 bases for J; bases not matched to a gene: 4. The CDR3 extends over 15 amino acids. CDR1 is MNHEY, CDR2 SVGAGI, per germline. CDR3 residues: CASSRGQSSGNTIYF. CDR3 DNA: TGTGCCAGCAGTAGGGGACAGAGCTCTGGAAACACCATATATTTT.

In the case of this clone: One end of the junction is discordant with germline, which a read error may explain. The chain is built from TRBV2 and TRBJ2-7, with 9 bases fitting TRBD2. Germline CDR1 and CDR2: SNHLY and FYNNEI. This CDR3 has 13 amino acids. DNA of the CDR3: TGTGCCAGCAGGACCCACGGACTAGCGATCGAAGACTTC. Translated: CASRTHGLAIEDF.

V usage is TRBV7-2 and J usage is TRBJ2-7; TRBD2 matches 15 bases. This CDR3 contains 16 residues. V shed 2 bases and J 5 bases; nucleotides not matched to a gene: 4. The germline gives CDR1 SGHTA, CDR2 FQGNSA. The CDR3, as DNA: TGTGCCAGCAGCTTAAGAGGGACTAGCGGGAGGCACGAGCAGTACTTC. Translation gives CASSLRGTSGRHEQYF.

The rearrangement joins TRBV30 to TRBJ2-7, with 9 positions matching TRBD1. V trimming: 8 bases; J trimming: 2 bases; junction bases outside the gene matches: 4. The germline V gene encodes CDR1 GTSNPN and CDR2 SVGIG (reference sequence). The CDR3 contains 12 residues. The CDR3 region is CAQGQGAYEQYF. The CDR3 DNA is TGTGCCCAGGGACAGGGCGCCTACGAGCAGTACTTC.

The rearrangement uses TRBV18 and TRBJ2-5; D not certain. The V and J ends lost 5 bases and 1 base respectively, with 8 bases between them. Per the germline V gene, CDR1 is KGHSH and CDR2 is LQKENI. This CDR3 is built from 13 residues. CDR3 DNA sequence: TGTGCCAGCTCATCGAAGTTCCAAGAGACCCAGTACTTC. This sequence encodes CASSSKFQETQYF.

Only one count was recorded for this clone. The chain uses TRBV2 and TRBJ2-1, with D perhaps TRBD1 (6 bases). The CDR3 extends over 12 amino acids. From germline, CDR1 is SNHLY and CDR2 FYNNEI. Between the trimmed V and J ends, which lost 7 bases and 9 bases, there was a span of 13 bases. CDR3 in amino acids: CASNTGSGEQFF. DNA for the CDR3: TGTGCCAGCAACACAGGGTCGGGTGAGCAGTTCTTC. Full variable domain (rest looked up from reference TRBV2 and TRBJ2-1): EPEVTQTPSHQVTQMGQEVILRCVPISNHLYFYWYRQILGQKVEFLVSFYNNEISEKSEIFDDQFSVERPDGSNFTLKIRSTKLEDSAMYFCASNTGSGEQFFGPGTRLTVL.

The chain combines TRBV5-4 with TRBJ2-4, with D maybe TRBD1 (5 bases). The germline CDR1 and CDR2 sequences are SGHNT and YYREEE (reference sequence). Trimming took 0 bases from V and 1 from J, leaving 11 bases between them. The CDR3 covers 16 residues. The CDR3 DNA is TGTGCCAGCAGCTTGGAAGGGGCTTTTGCCAAAAACATTCAGTACTTC. Translating it yields CASSLEGAFAKNIQYF.

The chain combines TRBV19 with TRBJ1-5; D not resolved. Germline CDR1 reads LNHDA; CDR2 reads SQIVND (reference sequence). This CDR3 is built from 16 residues. The ends were cut back, 3 bases at V and 6 bases at J, with 18 bases in the middle. CDR3 sequence (DNA): TGTGCCAGTAGTATGAGGTCGCCGGAGAGAGGTCAGCCCCAGCATTTT. Translation: CASSMRSPERGQPQHF.